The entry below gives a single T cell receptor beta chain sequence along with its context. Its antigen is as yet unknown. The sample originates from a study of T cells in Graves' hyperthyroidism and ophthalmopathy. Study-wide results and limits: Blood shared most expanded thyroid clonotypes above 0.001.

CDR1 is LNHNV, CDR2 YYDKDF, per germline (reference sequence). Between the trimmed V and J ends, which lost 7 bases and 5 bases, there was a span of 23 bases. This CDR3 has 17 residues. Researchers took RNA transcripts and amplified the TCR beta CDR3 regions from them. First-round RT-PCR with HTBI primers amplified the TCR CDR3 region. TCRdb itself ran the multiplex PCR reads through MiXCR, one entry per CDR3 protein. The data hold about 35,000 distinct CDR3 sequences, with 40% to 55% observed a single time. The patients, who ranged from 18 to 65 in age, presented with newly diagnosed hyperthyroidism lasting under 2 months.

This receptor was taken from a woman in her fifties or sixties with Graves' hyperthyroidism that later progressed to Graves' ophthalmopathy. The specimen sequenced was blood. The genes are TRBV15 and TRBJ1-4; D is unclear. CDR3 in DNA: TGTGCCACCACGCCGGGGAGCCCAAAGATTTCGAATGAAAAACTGTTTTTT. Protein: CATTPGSPKISNEKLFF.